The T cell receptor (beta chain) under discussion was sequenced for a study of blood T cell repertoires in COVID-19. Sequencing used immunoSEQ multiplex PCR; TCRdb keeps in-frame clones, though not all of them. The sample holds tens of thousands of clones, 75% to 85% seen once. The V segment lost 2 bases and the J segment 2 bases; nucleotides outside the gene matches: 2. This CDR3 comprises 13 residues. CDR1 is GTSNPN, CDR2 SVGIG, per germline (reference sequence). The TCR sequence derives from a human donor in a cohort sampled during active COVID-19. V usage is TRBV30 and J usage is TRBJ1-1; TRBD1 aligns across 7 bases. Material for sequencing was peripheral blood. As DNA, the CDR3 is TGTGCCTGGAGTCGACAGGGCAACACTGAAGCTTTCTTT. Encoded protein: CAWSRQGNTEAFF.